Listed below are T cell receptor beta chains from one sample, sequenced in a study of T cell responses to AZD1222 COVID-19 vaccine. Profiling relied on immunoSEQ multiplex PCR, and the TCRdb table lists in-frame clones only, not all of them. The table records some 91,000 clones, around 86% of them present only once. Source: peripheral blood, taken on day 0 of AZD1222 vaccination. The receptor source for this set is an adult in good health. Each CDR3 is given with its conserved first and last residue. The D gene is left open where the match is weak. The size of a clone is reported for some rows only, either as once, few or many, or as a class for expanded clones.

v_gene,d_gene,len,abundance,j_gene,CDR3aa,CDR3nt
TRBV5-6,-,15,-,TRBJ1-1,CASSLAGTASAEAFF,TGTGCCAGCAGCTTGGCCGGGACGGCGTCGGCTGAAGCTTTCTTT
TRBV5-4,-,13,-,TRBJ1-1,CASSSPGFPEAFF,TGTGCCAGCAGCTCCCCAGGGTTTCCTGAAGCTTTCTTT
TRBV6-5,-,14,-,TRBJ1-2,CASRYSGQFYGYTF,TGTGCCAGCAGGTACTCAGGGCAGTTCTATGGCTACACCTTC
TRBV30,TRBD1,16,-,TRBJ1-6,CAWSVTVGTGDSPLHF,TGTGCCTGGAGTGTAACGGTCGGGACAGGGGATTCACCCCTCCACTTT
TRBV4-2,TRBD2,15,-,TRBJ2-3,CASSQDSSGIDTQYF,TGTGCCAGCAGCCAAGATTCCAGCGGGATAGATACGCAGTATTTT
TRBV19,TRBD2,12,-,TRBJ2-3,CASSIAGGSSHF,TGTGCCAGTAGTATAGCCGGGGGGTCGTCACATTTT
TRBV6-6,-,14,once,TRBJ1-2,CASSTSGTNYGYTF,TGTGCCAGCAGTACCTCCGGGACGAACTATGGCTACACCTTC
TRBV30,TRBD2,17,-,TRBJ2-7,CAWSASTSGTFLYEQYF,TGTGCCTGGAGTGCCTCGACTAGCGGGACTTTTCTCTACGAGCAGTACTTC
TRBV25-1,TRBD1,12,-,TRBJ1-1,CASSPGGSEAFF,TGTGCCAGCAGTCCAGGGGGCAGTGAAGCTTTCTTT
TRBV2,-,11,-,TRBJ2-1,CASSERVEQFF,TGTGCCAGCAGTGAAAGGGTTGAGCAGTTCTTC
TRBV5-4,TRBD2,16,-,TRBJ2-7,CASSLVASGGPYEQYF,TGTGCCAGCAGCTTGGTAGCTAGCGGGGGTCCCTACGAGCAGTACTTC
TRBV6-2/TRBV6-3,-,12,-,TRBJ2-5,CASSPILSPQYF,TGTGCCAGCAGCCCCATTTTATCACCCCAGTACTTC
TRBV28,TRBD2,15,once,TRBJ2-7,CASSPGVAGTYEQYF,TGTGCCAGCAGCCCGGGGGTAGCGGGGACATACGAGCAGTACTTC
TRBV15,-,15,-,TRBJ2-1,CATSRDSSSYNEQFF,TGTGCCACCAGCAGGGACAGTAGCTCCTACAATGAGCAGTTCTTC
TRBV5-4,TRBD2,17,-,TRBJ2-7,CASSLVWTSGETYEQYF,TGTGCCAGCAGCTTGGTTTGGACTAGCGGAGAAACCTACGAGCAGTACTTC
TRBV6-5,-,14,-,TRBJ1-2,CASSYSGGNYGYTF,TGTGCCAGCAGTTACTCGGGGGGCAACTATGGCTACACCTTC
TRBV7-2,TRBD1,16,-,TRBJ1-1,CASSHIDRGLGTEAFF,TGTGCCAGCAGCCATATCGACAGGGGGCTTGGAACTGAAGCTTTCTTT
TRBV2,-,11,-,TRBJ1-2,CASNYRDGYTF,TGTGCCAGCAACTACAGGGATGGCTACACCTTC
TRBV2,-,16,-,TRBJ2-6,CASSVRGSSGANVLTF,TGTGCCAGCAGTGTTAGGGGCAGCTCTGGGGCCAACGTCCTGACTTTC
TRBV7-2,-,13,-,TRBJ1-1,CASSLTGNTEAFF,TGTGCCAGCAGCTTAACGGGGAACACTGAAGCTTTCTTT
TRBV15,-,15,-,TRBJ1-6,CATSRDVSYNSPLHF,TGTGCCACCAGCAGAGATGTTTCGTATAATTCACCCCTCCACTTT
TRBV13,-,16,-,TRBJ1-2,CASSFSVGAGDYGYTF,TGTGCCAGCAGCTTTTCGGTTGGGGCAGGGGACTATGGCTACACCTTC
TRBV19,-,16,-,TRBJ1-4,CASSRFGGSTNEKLFF,TGTGCCAGTAGTAGATTTGGGGGCTCAACTAATGAAAAACTGTTTTTT
TRBV6-6,TRBD1,16,-,TRBJ1-4,CASSYSWTGRNEKLFF,TGTGCCAGCAGTTACTCTTGGACAGGGAGAAATGAAAAACTGTTTTTT
TRBV15,TRBD1,18,-,TRBJ1-4,CATSRDILGLDRLEKLFF,TGTGCCACCAGCAGAGATATCTTGGGCTTGGACAGGCTCGAAAAACTGTTTTTT
TRBV6-5,-,13,-,TRBJ1-1,CASSSIENTEAFF,TGTGCCAGCAGCTCCATAGAGAACACTGAAGCTTTCTTT
TRBV2,-,14,-,TRBJ1-1,CASRKVLGNTEAFF,TGTGCCAGCAGGAAGGTACTGGGGAACACTGAAGCTTTCTTT
TRBV29-1,-,12,-,TRBJ1-2,CSVRVAGGGYTF,TGCAGCGTGAGGGTGGCAGGAGGTGGCTACACCTTC
TRBV9,TRBD2,17,-,TRBJ2-3,CASSPTGTSGRRDTQYF,TGTGCCAGCAGCCCTACCGGGACTAGCGGGAGAAGGGATACGCAGTATTTT
TRBV7-8,TRBD1,17,-,TRBJ1-2,CASSLDHRGRTNYGYTF,TGTGCCAGCAGCTTAGACCACAGGGGCCGAACAAACTATGGCTACACCTTC
TRBV4-1,-,15,few,TRBJ2-7,CASSQDDVRAYEQYF,TGCGCCAGCAGCCAAGACGATGTCAGGGCCTACGAGCAGTACTTC